This entry describes one T cell receptor (beta chain). Its specificity is not known. Sequencing of TCR beta, carried out with a high-throughput approach, was applied to CD8+ and CD4+ T cells from the blood. The data originate from a study of CD8 T cells in Susac syndrome. Findings of the study overall: In its TCR sequencing and HLA analysis, the study acknowledged that the number of individuals was relatively small.

When the RNA was reverse transcribed, random hexamers were used with an input of roughly 0.45 to 1 ug. The method of amplification for TCR beta CDR3 was immunoSEQ multiplex PCR, covering 54 Vbeta and 13 Jbeta. One entry per CDR3 protein results from TCRdb running MiXCR on the immunoSEQ multiplex PCR reads. This table has about 180,000 distinct CDR3 sequences, 90% to 95% appearing once. Trimming took off 1 base at V and 2 bases at J, with 8 bases between the two ends. The germline CDR1 and CDR2 sequences are LGHDT and YNNKEL (reference sequence). CDR3 length: 14 residues. This chain joins TRBV3-1 and TRBJ1-1; D is unresolved. This receptor was identified in a human donor with Susac syndrome. The sample consisted of CD4+ T cells from PBMCs. As DNA, the CDR3 is TGTGCCAGCAGCCAAGTTCCATCTAACACTGAAGCTTTCTTT. Residues: CASSQVPSNTEAFF.